This is a list of T cell receptor beta chains from one sample in a study of blood T cells in healthy people across ages. MiXCR, applied by TCRdb to the 5' RACE reads, yields one record per CDR3 protein. The repertoire holds around 1,900,000 distinct CDR3 sequences, with about two fifths as singletons. Sequenced input: blood. These receptors came from a human donor in good health. Each CDR3 is given with its conserved first and last residue. The order of the fields is clone size, CDR3 length, V gene, D gene, J gene, CDR3 protein, CDR3 DNA. The D gene is left open where the match is weak. Expanded clones get a size class; other rows say once, few or many, or leave the size out.

few,15,TRBV4-3,TRBD2,TRBJ2-1,CASSQDLGQRGWQFF,TGCGCCAGCAGCCAAGATTTAGGCCAGCGGGGGTGGCAGTTCTTC
NA,16,TRBV24-1,TRBD1,TRBJ2-3,CATSDFRGRRTDTQYF,TGTGCCACCAGTGATTTCAGGGGGCGACGCACAGATACGCAGTATTTT
NA,14,TRBV5-1,TRBD2,TRBJ2-1,CASSFRTSNNEQFF,TGCGCCAGCAGCTTTCGGACTAGCAACAATGAGCAGTTCTTC
NA,15,TRBV6-5,TRBD1,TRBJ1-4,CASSYSGQGAEKLFF,TGTGCCAGCAGTTACTCAGGACAGGGCGCTGAAAAACTGTTTTTT
few,12,TRBV20-1,NA,TRBJ2-1,CSASHIYNEQFF,TGCAGTGCCAGCCATATCTACAATGAGCAGTTCTTC
NA,15,TRBV9,TRBD2,TRBJ2-1,CASSLRGLARDEQFF,TGTGCCAGCAGCTTACGCGGACTAGCGCGCGATGAGCAGTTCTTC
few,15,TRBV20-1,TRBD2,TRBJ2-1,CSALGTSGDYNEQFF,TGCAGTGCTCTAGGGACTAGCGGGGACTACAATGAGCAGTTCTTC
NA,15,TRBV4-2,NA,TRBJ1-2,CASSQDRQTHYGYTF,TGTGCCAGCAGCCAAGACCGACAGACTCACTATGGCTACACCTTC
few,16,TRBV5-1,NA,TRBJ2-5,CASSSPSDNHEETQYF,TGCGCCAGCAGCTCCCCCTCTGATAATCACGAGGAGACCCAGTACTTC
few,16,TRBV7-9,NA,TRBJ1-2,CASSPGGGSEFHGYTF,TGTGCCAGCAGCCCAGGAGGGGGGTCGGAATTCCATGGCTACACCTTC
few,16,TRBV15,NA,TRBJ2-1,CATSRGDRPPDNEQFF,TGTGCCACCAGCAGGGGGGATAGGCCGCCGGACAATGAGCAGTTCTTC
few,16,TRBV12-3/TRBV12-4,TRBD1,TRBJ2-3,CASSLGTGVGTDTQYF,TGTGCCAGCAGTTTAGGGACAGGGGTTGGCACAGATACGCAGTATTTT
NA,14,TRBV5-1,NA,TRBJ2-3,CASSFFSGTDTQYF,TGCGCCAGCAGCTTTTTTTCGGGCACAGATACGCAGTATTTT
many,15,TRBV12-3/TRBV12-4,NA,TRBJ1-2,CASSPRTGGNYGYTF,TGTGCCAGCAGCCCCCGCACGGGGGGGAACTATGGCTACACCTTC
few,13,TRBV7-8,TRBD2,TRBJ2-7,CASRLAGANEQYF,TGTGCCAGCAGACTAGCGGGGGCAAACGAGCAGTACTTC
NA,16,TRBV6-2/TRBV6-3,TRBD1,TRBJ2-1,CASSERWDRGYNEQFF,TGTGCCAGCAGCGAAAGGTGGGACAGGGGGTACAATGAGCAGTTCTTC
NA,12,TRBV20-1,NA,TRBJ2-5,CSAPGQQETQYF,TGCAGTGCTCCGGGACAACAAGAGACCCAGTACTTC
NA,14,TRBV27,NA,TRBJ2-7,CASSPQGPAYEQYF,TGTGCCAGCAGTCCTCAGGGGCCCGCCTACGAGCAGTACTTC
NA,14,TRBV20-1,NA,TRBJ2-7,CSAENPSGTSEQYF,TGCAGTGCCGAGAACCCTTCTGGTACCTCCGAGCAGTACTTC
NA,14,TRBV29-1,NA,TRBJ1-1,CGVHLQGGNTEAFF,TGCGGCGTTCACCTACAGGGCGGGAACACTGAAGCTTTCTTT
few,14,TRBV29-1,TRBD1,TRBJ1-5,CSVQGAGSNQPQHF,TGCAGCGTTCAGGGGGCGGGTAGCAATCAGCCCCAGCATTTT
few,12,TRBV6-1,NA,TRBJ2-7,CASRRQVYEQYF,TGTGCCAGCAGGCGACAGGTCTACGAGCAGTACTTC
few,14,TRBV4-3,NA,TRBJ1-2,CASSPKVTHYGYTF,TGCGCCAGCAGCCCGAAAGTCACTCATTATGGCTACACCTTC
NA,14,TRBV5-6,NA,TRBJ2-7,CASSWGDSPVEQYF,TGTGCCAGCAGCTGGGGGGACAGTCCCGTCGAGCAGTACTTC
NA,14,TRBV28,TRBD2,TRBJ2-1,CASRLAGGVHEQFF,TGTGCCAGCAGGTTAGCGGGGGGGGTGCATGAGCAGTTCTTC
NA,15,TRBV12-5,NA,TRBJ2-3,CASAEGDTNTDTQYF,TGTGCTAGTGCCGAAGGGGACACAAACACAGATACGCAGTATTTT
NA,12,TRBV7-2,NA,TRBJ2-5,CAISGERETQYF,TGTGCCATTTCCGGGGAGCGGGAGACCCAGTACTTC
once,14,TRBV7-2,NA,TRBJ2-4,CASSLLIAKNIQYF,TGTGCCAGCAGCTTACTGATAGCCAAAAACATTCAGTACTTC
NA,16,TRBV20-1,TRBD2,TRBJ2-5,CSAQELAGDLQETQYF,TGCAGTGCCCAAGAACTAGCGGGGGACCTCCAAGAGACCCAGTACTTC
few,12,TRBV29-1,NA,TRBJ1-2,CSVPGQNYGYTF,TGCAGCGTTCCGGGACAAAACTATGGCTACACCTTC
NA,15,TRBV10-2,NA,TRBJ2-7,CASSLQGFQVYEQYF,TGCGCCAGCAGTCTACAGGGATTCCAGGTGTACGAGCAGTACTTC
NA,13,TRBV2,NA,TRBJ1-1,CASQTIQRDSAFF,TGTGCCAGCCAAACTATACAGAGGGACTCGGCTTTCTTT
NA,13,TRBV20-1,TRBD2,TRBJ2-7,CSARTSGYYEQYF,TGCAGTGCAAGGACTAGCGGGTACTACGAGCAGTACTTC
few,14,TRBV6-5,NA,TRBJ1-1,CASREAGGDTEAFF,TGTGCCAGCCGCGAGGCGGGGGGGGACACTGAAGCTTTCTTT
few,13,TRBV3-1,NA,TRBJ1-1,CASSPTEGTEAFF,TGTGCCAGCAGCCCGACAGAGGGCACTGAAGCTTTCTTT
NA,16,TRBV5-6,NA,TRBJ1-5,CASSLWQGHLNQPQHF,TGTGCCAGCAGCTTGTGGCAGGGGCACCTAAACCAGCCCCAGCATTTT
NA,14,TRBV12-3/TRBV12-4,NA,TRBJ2-2,CASSLKTSTGELFF,TGTGCCAGCAGTTTGAAAACTTCCACCGGGGAGCTGTTTTTT
few,15,TRBV20-1,TRBD2,TRBJ2-7,CSAPLAGGAPYEQYF,TGCAGTGCCCCACTAGCGGGGGGCGCCCCCTACGAGCAGTACTTC
NA,18,TRBV7-9,TRBD2,TRBJ2-1,CASSSARSGGPFYNEQFF,TGTGCCAGCAGCTCCGCCCGGAGCGGGGGGCCTTTTTACAATGAGCAGTTCTTC
NA,13,TRBV21-1,NA,TRBJ2-3,CAARGLSTDTQYF,TGTGCCGCAAGGGGACTAAGCACAGATACGCAGTATTTT
few,15,TRBV4-3,NA,TRBJ2-7,CASSHRLDLSYEQYF,TGCGCCAGCAGCCATCGACTAGACCTATCCTACGAGCAGTACTTC
NA,18,TRBV5-1,NA,TRBJ2-7,CASSFLAGRTDRSYEQYF,TGCGCCAGCAGCTTCTTGGCGGGACGCACTGATCGCTCCTACGAGCAGTACTTC
few,17,TRBV4-3,TRBD1,TRBJ2-3,CASSQGVIGTGRDTQYF,TGCGCCAGCAGCCAAGGTGTAATCGGGACAGGGAGGGATACGCAGTATTTT
NA,16,TRBV20-1,TRBD2,TRBJ2-1,CSARDLTSGVYNEQFF,TGCAGTGCTAGAGACCTGACTAGCGGGGTTTACAATGAGCAGTTCTTC
many,13,TRBV20-1,NA,TRBJ2-7,CSAVRDSDYEQYF,TGCAGTGCTGTCCGGGACTCCGACTACGAGCAGTACTTC
NA,15,TRBV5-5,NA,TRBJ2-7,CASSLTDTRNYEQYF,TGTGCCAGCAGCCTTACGGACACGAGAAACTACGAGCAGTACTTC
NA,14,TRBV29-1,NA,TRBJ1-3,CSVGDVSSGNTIYF,TGCAGCGTTGGGGATGTTTCCTCTGGAAACACCATATATTTT
NA,14,TRBV20-1,TRBD1,TRBJ1-2,CSATPGTGDYGYTF,TGCAGTGCTACTCCCGGGACAGGTGACTATGGCTACACCTTC
NA,15,TRBV6-2/TRBV6-3,NA,TRBJ2-5,CASSYGQSQWETQYF,TGTGCCAGCAGTTATGGACAGTCGCAATGGGAGACCCAGTACTTC
NA,17,TRBV7-8,TRBD2,TRBJ2-5,CASSSGLAGPGDNEQYF,TGTGCCAGCAGCTCCGGACTAGCGGGGCCAGGCGACAATGAGCAGTACTTC
NA,15,TRBV6-6,TRBD1,TRBJ2-5,CASSPTWDSQETQYF,TGTGCCAGCAGTCCCACCTGGGACAGCCAAGAGACCCAGTACTTC
NA,16,TRBV5-5,NA,TRBJ2-3,CASSLALGGITDTQYF,TGTGCCAGCAGCTTGGCCCTAGGCGGGATTACAGATACGCAGTATTTT
few,13,TRBV10-3,TRBD1,TRBJ1-1,CAARQGMNTEAFF,TGTGCCGCAAGACAGGGGATGAACACTGAAGCTTTCTTT
NA,15,TRBV6-6,TRBD2,TRBJ2-3,CASRNSGGAADTQYF,TGTGCCAGCAGGAATAGCGGGGGGGCAGCAGATACGCAGTATTTT